The text below deals with one T cell receptor beta chain. The antigen this receptor binds is unknown. Per-base quality was not reported, and no clone a single base away is much larger than it. TCRbeta CDR3 regions were amplified from genomic DNA using the immunoSEQ Assay, a bias-controlled multiplex PCR. Per the source publication's procedure: The number of nucleated cells in each sample was estimated by amplification of reference gene primers within the assay. To quantify the absolute abundance of each unique TCRbeta CDR3 rearrangement, sequence reads were collapsed and filtered. For each sample, productive Simpson clonality was calculated by taking the square root of Simpson's diversity index across productive rearrangements. TCRdb retrieved this table from immuneACCESS and kept in-frame rearrangements only. Not all clones are present; in checked studies, unresolved V genes account for under half, and no reason is known for the remainder. Clonal size and the V and J genes are those of that table, whereas D and trimming came from the DNA. The sample table shows tens of thousands of clones, and more than 75% are seen once. The ten most abundant clones make up 11% of the sample.

These data belong to a study of blood T cell repertoires in COVID-19 (dated by TCRdb to 2020 to 2021). Turning to the overall study: Collaborator samples came from the United States, Italy and Spain and covered acute and convalescent phases of COVID-19. The material from the prospective study consisted of cDNA or gDNA derived from T cells, B-cell-depleted T cells, or PBMCs. Deeply sampled blood TCRbeta repertoires from subjects exposed to, actively infected with, or recovered from COVID-19 were included in the dataset. The repertoires were made available in a free public database intended to serve as a resource for research on the immune response to SARS-CoV-2. Samples came from the ongoing ImmuneRACE study (first 160 participants) plus 1,254 subjects from 6 global collaborators. A de-identified subject ID, COVID-19 status, age in years and sex were almost always included in the sample metadata. Where HLA class I and class II types were available, the types were taken from metadata supplied by the sample provider, not from assay-based typing. Here is what the overall study found, with its caveats: The quantity of clinical and demographic metadata differed by source and by participant and was supplied without curation.

Each collaborating institution followed its own protocols to collect whole blood in K2EDTA tubes. For TCRbeta analysis, collaborators shipped samples as frozen whole blood, isolated PBMCs, or DNA extracted from either of those sample types. Based on the germline V gene, the CDR1 and CDR2 sequences are SGHTA and FQGTGA. The CDR3 covers 15 residues, taking in both the cysteine and the phenylalanine. Of the read, only the CDR3 DNA is kept; its 45 bases are in frame from base 1. Compared with germline, V lacks 2 bases and J lacks 6 bases; bases without a gene match: 8. Material for sequencing was peripheral blood. The source of this sequence is a man between 65 and 79 years old with active or convalescent COVID-19. Recombination joined TRBV7-3 with TRBJ2-7, with 9 bases matching TRBD1. CDR3 protein: CASSLSGTGIGEQYF. The nucleotide sequence is given as TGTGCCAGCAGCTTATCCGGGACAGGGATAGGCGAGCAGTACTTC.